These 28 T cell receptor beta chains came from one sample sequenced in a study of shared clonotypes between healthy human individuals. Method: immunoSEQ multiplex PCR; TCRdb's copy keeps in-frame clones and lacks some. The sample consists of over 2 million clones, roughly 95% of them appearing once. The source material was naive CD4+ T cells sorted from blood. The subset denotes: CD45RA+ positively selected. The origin of the receptors is a man aged 18-30 years in good health.

The gene calls are TRBV25-1 and TRBJ2-2; tentative D call: TRBD1 (6 bases). The CDR3 sequence is 14 residues long. V dropped 7 bases and J dropped 3 bases, with 12 bases sitting between them. Germline lookup yields CDR1 MGHDK and CDR2 SYGVNS. The CDR3 nucleotides read TGTGCCAGCAAGCAGGGGATCGACACCGGGGAGCTGTTTTTT. Its protein is CASKQGIDTGELFF.

The J gene is TRBJ1-3, the V gene TRBV2; D ambiguous. V was pared by 4 bases and J by 0 bases, with 13 bases between. This CDR3 region has 16 residues. Germline assignment: CDR1 SNHLY and CDR2 FYNNEI. The CDR3 is CASSVFDRSSGNTIYF. CDR3 nucleotide sequence: TGTGCCAGCAGTGTGTTCGACCGTAGCTCTGGAAACACCATATATTTT.

This rearrangement joins TRBV7-2 to TRBJ2-7, with D perhaps TRBD1 (5 bases). The CDR3 sequence is 14 residues long. V gave up 3 bases and J gave up 4 bases, with 13 bases separating them. Germline V lookup: CDR1 SGHTA, CDR2 FQGNSA. The DNA of the CDR3 is TGTGCCAGCAGCTTCCGCCAGGGAACGTACGAGCAGTACTTC. Its translation: CASSFRQGTYEQYF.

The chain recombines TRBV4-1 with TRBJ1-3; D unresolved. Germline CDR1 and CDR2: MGHRA and YSYEKL. V lost 3 bases, J lost 4 bases, and 10 bases lay in between. CDR3 length: 14 amino acids. The CDR3 protein is CASSHREAGNTIYF. The CDR3, as DNA: TGCGCCAGCAGCCATAGGGAGGCGGGAAACACCATATATTTT.

V and J are TRBV5-1 and TRBJ2-1, with D unclear. Germline V gene sequence: CDR1 SGHRS, CDR2 YFSETQ. This CDR3 is 13 amino acids long. Trimming cost V 4 bases and J 6 bases, with 11 bases left between them. The chain's CDR3 is CASSMGTFNEQFF. CDR3 bases: TGCGCCAGCAGCATGGGAACCTTCAATGAGCAGTTCTTC.

The chain links TRBV6-4 to TRBJ2-3, with 10 nucleotides matching TRBD1. This CDR3 comprises 18 residues. Looked up from germline, CDR1 is MRHNA and CDR2 is SNTAGT. V trimming: 2 bases; J trimming: 1 base; junction bases outside the gene matches: 9. CDR3 DNA sequence: TGTGCCAGCAGTGACAACCTCCGACAGGGGGCCGGCACAGATACGCAGTATTTT. Amino acid sequence: CASSDNLRQGAGTDTQYF.

This chain links TRBV6-5 with TRBJ2-1; 8 nucleotides agree with TRBD2. V was clipped by 5 bases and J by 4 bases; unmatched bases: 7. Germline values: CDR1 MNHEY, CDR2 SVGAGI. CDR3 length equals 15 residues. As DNA, the CDR3 is TGTGCCAGCAGTAGTTCCGGGAGGGGGTACAATGAGCAGTTCTTC. Translating it yields CASSSSGRGYNEQFF.

Note on this clone: Other nucleotide sequences in the sample specify the same CDR3. V is TRBV6-5 and J is TRBJ2-7; the match to TRBD2 covers 9 bases. J gave up 4 bases and V 2 bases, and 6 bases lay outside the gene matches. Germline V lookup: CDR1 MNHEY, CDR2 SVGAGI. The CDR3 runs to 15 residues. DNA of the CDR3: TGTGCCAGCAGTTACGAGGCGGGAGGGCCTTACGAGCAGTACTTC. Translated: CASSYEAGGPYEQYF.

The CDR3 region is CASATGYEQYF. The CDR3 coding sequence is TGTGCCAGCGCTACAGGGTACGAGCAGTACTTC. V usage is TRBV6-6 and J usage is TRBJ2-7, with D maybe TRBD1 (6 bases). CDR1 and CDR2 (germline): MNHNY, SVGAGI (reference sequence). Trimming removed 8 bases from V and 4 bases from J, with 9 bases in between. There are 11 residues in the CDR3.

This clone has only one observation. The chain employs TRBV29-1 and TRBJ2-3; TRBD2 aligns across 9 bases. The CDR3 is made up of 14 amino acids. Germline CDR1 reads SQVTM; CDR2 reads ANQGSEA. V dropped 3 bases and J dropped 6; count of bases not matched to a gene: 7. Here the CDR3 DNA reads TGCAGCGTTGATCGGGGTAGCGGGGGTGATACGCAGTATTTT. This codes for CSVDRGSGGDTQYF.

This clone was counted between two and nine times. The chain recombines TRBV19 with TRBJ2-1; no definite D call. Looked up from germline, CDR1 is LNHDA and CDR2 is SQIVND (reference sequence). V dropped 10 bases and J dropped 4 bases, with 11 bases sitting between them. The CDR3 sequence is 12 residues long. The CDR3 DNA reads as TGTGCCACTCAGACGCCTTACAATGAGCAGTTCTTC. This gives the protein CATQTPYNEQFF. The entire variable domain, with the rest obtained from reference TRBV19 and TRBJ2-1, is as follows: DGGITQSPKYLFRKEGQNVTLSCEQNLNHDAMYWYRQDPGQGLRLIYYSQIVNDFQKGDIAEGYSVSREKKESFPLTVTSAQKNPTAFYLCATQTPYNEQFFGPGTRLTVL.

This sequence joins TRBV7-8 and TRBJ1-6, with unresolved D. The V and J ends lost 5 bases and 0 bases respectively, with 20 bases between them. The CDR3 loop spans 19 amino acids. CDR1 is SGHVS, CDR2 FQNEAQ, per germline. CDR3: CASSLPITGKSSYNSPLHF. Written as DNA, the CDR3 is TGTGCCAGCAGCCTCCCCATAACGGGGAAGAGCTCCTATAATTCACCCCTCCACTTT.

The rearrangement uses TRBV7-2 and TRBJ2-7, with 7 bases aligning to TRBD2. V dropped 7 bases and J dropped 6; count of bases not matched to a gene: 12. Germline loops: CDR1 SGHTA, CDR2 FQGNSA. The CDR3 extends over 14 amino acids. CDR3 nucleotide sequence: TGTGCCAGCACCACTAGCGTCACGCTGGCCGAGCAGTACTTC. The encoded protein is CASTTSVTLAEQYF.

V is TRBV30 and J is TRBJ2-7, with 8 bases fitting TRBD1. This CDR3 region has 15 residues. V was pared by 1 base and J by 6 bases, with 11 bases of the junction left unmatched. CDR1 and CDR2 from the germline V gene are GTSNPN and SVGIG (reference sequence). The CDR3 here is CAWSGRDRRTGEQYF. In DNA, the CDR3 is TGTGCCTGGAGTGGCAGGGACAGGCGAACTGGCGAGCAGTACTTC.

The chain uses TRBV11-2 and TRBJ2-5; 9 nucleotides agree with TRBD1. Germline V gene sequence: CDR1 SGHAT, CDR2 FQNNGV. This CDR3 has 15 residues. V trimming: 1 base; J trimming: 5 bases; junction bases outside the gene matches: 5. For the CDR3, the DNA is TGTGCCAGCAGCTTAGGGGACAGGGTGGCGGAGACCCAGTACTTC. Amino acid sequence: CASSLGDRVAETQYF.

The gene calls are TRBV2 and TRBJ1-2; 9 nucleotides align to TRBD1. Germline V CDR1 and CDR2: SNHLY, FYNNEI. The CDR3 is 13 amino acids. With 5 bases clipped from V and 8 bases from J, the junction kept 6 bases outside the gene matches. CDR3 loop: CASSQGQGGGYTF. The CDR3 bases are TGTGCCAGCAGTCAGGGACAGGGCGGCGGCTACACCTTC.

V gene TRBV25-1 combines with J gene TRBJ2-1; D is possibly TRBD1 (7 bases). This CDR3 is built from 15 residues. CDR1 and CDR2 from the germline V gene are MGHDK and SYGVNS. Trimming cost V 4 bases and J 4 bases, with 14 bases left between them. CDR3 coding DNA: TGTGCCAGCAGTGGCCAGGGGGGTGGATACAATGAGCAGTTCTTC. Translation gives CASSGQGGGYNEQFF.

Here the CDR3 DNA reads TGTGCCAGCTCACCACGCCAGTTAACGTACAATGAGCAGTTCTTC. Its translation is CASSPRQLTYNEQFF. The V gene is TRBV18, the J gene TRBJ2-1; D unclear. Per germline, CDR1 KGHSH and CDR2 LQKENI. The CDR3 has 15 residues. V gave up 1 base and J gave up 4 bases, with 11 bases separating them.

This clone occurred once. The chain links TRBV6-1 to TRBJ2-5, with no clear D. Trimming left V 5 bases short and J 7 bases short, with 5 bases between. Germline V gene sequence: CDR1 MNHNS, CDR2 SASEGT. This CDR3 contains 10 residues. The CDR3 sequence is CASSSGTQYF. The CDR3, as DNA: TGTGCCAGCAGTTCGGGGACCCAGTACTTC.

The chain links TRBV5-1 to TRBJ2-2; D is ambiguous. Trimming pared 4 bases from V and 6 bases from J, leaving 13 bases between. Germline-derived CDR1 and CDR2 are SGHRS and YFSETQ. The CDR3 extends over 14 amino acids. The CDR3 spells CASSGPGPPGELFF. The CDR3 DNA is TGCGCCAGCAGCGGCCCCGGGCCCCCCGGGGAGCTGTTTTTT.

This chain links TRBV7-2 with TRBJ2-5; 12 nucleotides line up with TRBD1. From germline, CDR1 is SGHTA and CDR2 FQGNSA. This CDR3 region has 15 residues. Unmatched junction bases numbered 6, after V lost 5 bases and J lost 5 bases. The DNA of the CDR3 is TGTGCCAGCAGCCGGGGACAGGGGGCGAGGGAGACCCAGTACTTC. Translation gives CASSRGQGARETQYF.

The V and J genes are TRBV25-1 and TRBJ2-2, with 12 bases that match TRBD2. Germline V gene sequence: CDR1 MGHDK, CDR2 SYGVNS. This CDR3 region has 17 residues. V shed 1 base, J shed 6 bases, and the junction held 6 bases outside the gene matches. The CDR3 reads CASSELVTSGGPGELFF. The CDR3 bases are TGTGCCAGCAGTGAATTAGTGACTAGCGGGGGTCCCGGGGAGCTGTTTTTT.

The chain combines TRBV7-8 with TRBJ1-5; a possible D gene is TRBD1 (5 bases). The V end lost 5 bases, the J end lost 7 bases, and 18 bases lay between the germline ends. This CDR3 comprises 15 residues. CDR1 and CDR2 from the germline V gene are SGHVS and FQNEAQ. The CDR3 DNA sequence: TGTGCCAGCAGCCTAGGAGGGGAAGCGGGGCAGCCCCAGCATTTT. This gives the protein CASSLGGEAGQPQHF.

About this clone itself: The same CDR3 also results from other DNA sequences found in this sample. The chain links TRBV6-5 to TRBJ2-7; no clear D gene. The CDR3 runs to 13 residues. V lost 2 bases and J lost 2, with 7 bases in between. Germline lookup yields CDR1 MNHEY and CDR2 SVGAGI. The CDR3 DNA sequence: TGTGCCAGCAGTTACGCAGGCACCTACGAGCAGTACTTC. Translating it yields CASSYAGTYEQYF.

The V call is TRBV7-8, the J call TRBJ1-4, with 9 bases that match TRBD1. V lost 5 bases, J lost 4 bases, and 17 bases stayed unmatched. The CDR3 contains 19 residues. Germline V gives CDR1 SGHVS, CDR2 FQNEAQ. The DNA of the CDR3 is TGTGCCAGCAGCAAGTATCCGGGACAGGGCCGGGCACTTAATGAAAAACTGTTTTTT. It encodes CASSKYPGQGRALNEKLFF.

The V gene is TRBV10-3, the J gene TRBJ2-3; 10 bases map to TRBD2. Trimming took 11 bases from V and 2 from J; bases not matched to a gene: 7. The CDR3 consists of 14 residues. Germline lookup yields CDR1 ENHRY and CDR2 SYGVKD. For the CDR3, the DNA is TGTGCCGCAACTAGCGGGACCCACACAGATACGCAGTATTTT. This sequence encodes CAATSGTHTDTQYF.

The chain recombines TRBV28 with TRBJ2-1, with D unresolved. The CDR3 is made up of 11 amino acids. Trimming pared 2 bases from V and 9 bases from J, leaving 5 bases between. Germline V CDR1 and CDR2: MDHEN, SYDVKM. CDR3 loop: CASSLRAEQFF. The CDR3 nucleotides are TGTGCCAGCAGTTTAAGGGCTGAGCAGTTCTTC.

In regard to this clone: Other nucleotide sequences from this sample produce the same CDR3. This sequence joins TRBV5-1 and TRBJ2-5, with 8 bases lining up with TRBD1. The CDR3 contains 14 residues. Germline trimming cut 0 bases from V and 5 bases from J; bases unmatched to any gene: 3. Germline V gives CDR1 SGHRS, CDR2 YFSETQ. The DNA for the CDR3 is TGCGCCAGCAGCTTGGGGACAGGGCGGGAGACCCAGTACTTC. Translation: CASSLGTGRETQYF.